These 10 T cell receptor beta chains originate from one sample sequenced in a study of blood T cell repertoires in COVID-19. Assay used: immunoSEQ multiplex PCR; TCRdb lists only in-frame clones, some missing. Altogether approximately 150,000 clones are present, more than 75% being singletons, with the ten largest covering about 1%. Source material: peripheral blood. The source of these receptors is a man between 40 and 49 years old with acute or convalescent COVID-19.

The chain carries TRBV19 and TRBJ1-1; maybe TRBD1 (6 bases). V gave up 6 bases and J gave up 0 bases, with 17 bases separating them. The germline CDR1 and CDR2 sequences are LNHDA and SQIVND (reference sequence). The CDR3 is 16 residues long. The CDR3 DNA sequence: TGTGCCAGTAGCGGGAATAGGGGGGGAGTGAACACTGAAGCTTTCTTT. Translated: CASSGNRGGVNTEAFF.

This clone was detected only a few times. CDR3 sequence (DNA): TGTGCCAGCAGAGCGACTAGCGGGGGGCTAGAGACCCAGTACTTC. It codes for CASRATSGGLETQYF. The rearrangement uses TRBV28 and TRBJ2-5; 13 positions match TRBD2. The V and J ends lost 6 bases and 4 bases, in that order; junction bases with no gene match: 5. Germline lookup yields CDR1 MDHEN and CDR2 SYDVKM. This CDR3 region has 15 residues.

The rearrangement links TRBV18 to TRBJ1-2, with 9 bases matching TRBD1. This CDR3 spans 14 amino acids. Germline lookup yields CDR1 KGHSH and CDR2 LQKENI. Trimming took 6 bases from V and 3 from J; bases not matched to a gene: 5. Here the CDR3 DNA reads TGTGCCAGCTCTCCCCGACAGGGGGACTATGGCTACACCTTC. It translates to CASSPRQGDYGYTF.

This chain links TRBV27 with TRBJ1-2; 9 bases line up with TRBD1. Germline V lookup: CDR1 MNHEY, CDR2 SMNVEV (reference sequence). The CDR3 totals 14 residues. V lost 8 bases, J lost 5 bases, and 9 bases stayed unmatched. CDR3 loop: CASGETGGRYGYTF. CDR3 nucleotide sequence: TGTGCCAGCGGGGAAACAGGGGGCCGGTATGGCTACACCTTC.

This clone was counted once. The V gene is TRBV28, the J gene TRBJ1-2, with 7 nucleotides matching TRBD1. Germline V gene lookup returns CDR1 MDHEN and CDR2 SYDVKM. V was pared by 6 bases and J by 7 bases, with 11 bases of the junction left unmatched. The CDR3 is 14 amino acids. CDR3 nucleotide sequence: TGTGCCAGCAGAAGGGACAGTCAAGGCTCTGGCTACACCTTC. It is translated as CASRRDSQGSGYTF.

The rearrangement links TRBV5-6 to TRBJ2-2, with a tentative D call TRBD1 (6 bases). The CDR3 consists of 15 residues. Germline V lookup: CDR1 SGHDT, CDR2 YYEEEE. The V and J ends lost 4 bases and 5 bases respectively, with 15 bases between them. The CDR3 here is CASSTYRVKTGELFF. CDR3 in DNA: TGTGCCAGCAGCACATACAGGGTGAAGACCGGGGAGCTGTTTTTT.

V and J are TRBV4-2 and TRBJ1-2, with D possibly TRBD1 on 5 matching bases. The CDR3 consists of 15 residues. The V gene's germline CDR1 is LGHNA and CDR2 YNFKEQ. V lost 6 bases to trimming and J lost 4 bases, with 18 bases between them. CDR3 in amino acids: CASSPSQGVGYGYTF. CDR3 nucleotide sequence: TGTGCCAGCAGTCCTAGTCAGGGTGTGGGCTATGGCTACACCTTC.

The chain combines TRBV15 with TRBJ1-4; TRBD1 aligns across 9 bases. Germline lookup yields CDR1 LNHNV and CDR2 YYDKDF (reference sequence). The CDR3 spans 16 residues. Trimming removed 4 bases from V and 4 bases from J; junction bases left unmatched: 7. The CDR3 loop is CATSTEQGAVNEKLFF. The CDR3 DNA sequence: TGTGCCACCAGCACCGAACAGGGGGCAGTTAATGAAAAACTGTTTTTT.

This clone was seen a few times. The rearrangement uses TRBV10-1 and TRBJ2-7; tentative D call: TRBD2 (5 bases). Germline CDR1 WNHNN, CDR2 SYGVQD (reference sequence). V was trimmed by 6 bases and J by 11 bases, leaving 17 bases between them. CDR3 size: 12 residues. This CDR3 reads CASSPGRHGEYF. As DNA, the CDR3 is TGCGCCAGCAGCCCAGGACGGCACGGGGAGTACTTC.

This rearrangement joins TRBV7-9 to TRBJ1-1, with no clear D. V was cut by 2 bases and J by 12 bases, with 13 bases left in between. In germline, CDR1 is SEHNR, CDR2 FQNEAQ (reference sequence). The CDR3 length is 12 residues. This CDR3 reads CASSLRLGESFF. CDR3 bases: TGTGCCAGCAGCTTAAGGCTCGGGGAATCTTTCTTT.